The 21 T cell receptor beta chains below were found in one sample sequenced in a study of graft-versus-host responses after intestinal transplantation. The antigens these receptors bind are not known. Here immunoSEQ multiplex PCR was the method, and the copy in TCRdb shows in-frame clones only, minus some. This table holds roughly 100,000 clones, 80% to 95% found once. This sample comprised unstimulated CD8+ T cells sorted from spleen or lymph node cells, obtained before intestinal transplant. The origin of the receptors is a human donor who received an intestinal transplant.

V and J are TRBV19 and TRBJ1-2; 8 bases line up with TRBD1. The trim removed 7 bases at V and 6 bases at J, leaving 4 bases unmatched. CDR3 size: 12 residues. The germline V gene encodes CDR1 LNHDA and CDR2 SQIVND (reference sequence). CDR3 nucleotides: TGTGCCAGTATCGGACAGGGAAATGGCTACACCTTC. Its protein is CASIGQGNGYTF.

The chain links TRBV19 to TRBJ1-6; TRBD1 matches 9 bases. Germline CDR1 and CDR2: LNHDA and SQIVND (reference sequence). The ends lost 5 bases at V and 19 bases at J; junction bases unmatched: 9. The CDR3 covers 12 residues. The CDR3 protein is CASSDFGTGRHF. In DNA, the CDR3 is TGTGCCAGTAGTGACTTCGGGACAGGGAGACACTTT.

The chain combines TRBV13 with TRBJ2-1, with D unclear. This CDR3 contains 14 residues. Germline assignment: CDR1 PRHDT and CDR2 FYEKMQ (reference sequence). Trimming left V 5 bases short and J 6 bases short, with 14 bases between. The CDR3 DNA sequence: TGTGCCAGCAGCCTCTCTGGACGGGTCAATGAGCAGTTCTTC. This encodes CASSLSGRVNEQFF.

The genes are TRBV15 and TRBJ2-3; D tentatively reads TRBD1 or TRBD2 (5 bases each). The CDR3 is made up of 15 amino acids. The V gene lost 4 bases and the J gene lost 1 base, with 12 bases spanning the gap. Germline values: CDR1 LNHNV, CDR2 YYDKDF (reference sequence). CDR3 loop: CATSKGAGGTDTQYF. CDR3 bases: TGTGCCACCAGCAAAGGGGCCGGGGGCACAGATACGCAGTATTTT.

The rearrangement joins TRBV6-4 to TRBJ2-3, with 7 bases matching TRBD2. Germline V CDR1 and CDR2: MRHNA, SNTAGT. The CDR3 is 15 amino acids. Trimming at V came to 3 bases and at J to 0 bases, leaving 3 bases not matched to a gene. The DNA of the CDR3 is TGTGCCAGCAGTGATAGAGCGGGGAGCACAGATACGCAGTATTTT. This codes for CASSDRAGSTDTQYF.

The V gene is TRBV4-1, the J gene TRBJ2-2; 7 nucleotides align to TRBD2. The CDR3 spans 17 residues. In germline, CDR1 is MGHRA, CDR2 YSYEKL. V shed 3 bases and J 5 bases; nucleotides not matched to a gene: 12. The CDR3, as DNA: TGCGCCAGCAGCCACACTCGAGCGGGGCAAGGGACCGGGGAGCTGTTTTTT. Translation: CASSHTRAGQGTGELFF.

A note on this clone: This sample also contains other DNA sequences that code for the same CDR3. The chain links TRBV6-5 to TRBJ1-2, with D maybe TRBD1 (6 bases). The V gene lost 2 bases and the J gene lost 7 bases, with 11 bases spanning the gap. CDR3 length: 13 residues. CDR1 is MNHEY, CDR2 SVGAGI, per germline. CDR3 sequence (DNA): TGTGCCAGCAGTTACGGGGGGGGCGCTGGCTACACCTTC. Translation: CASSYGGGAGYTF.

This chain connects TRBV19 to TRBJ2-5, with 8 bases fitting TRBD2. Germline-derived CDR1 and CDR2 are LNHDA and SQIVND (reference sequence). CDR3 length equals 17 residues. After removal of 3 bases from V and 3 bases from J, the junction contained 12 bases not matched to a gene. The CDR3 sequence: CASSIFDSGVKKETQYF. CDR3 DNA: TGTGCCAGTAGTATCTTTGATAGCGGGGTGAAAAAAGAGACCCAGTACTTC.

J is TRBJ2-5 and V is TRBV5-1, with 7 bases matching TRBD1. The CDR3 totals 13 residues. Germline V gives CDR1 SGHRS, CDR2 YFSETQ. V was clipped by 4 bases and J by 4 bases; unmatched bases: 4. The CDR3 sequence: CASSIRTGETQYF. DNA of the CDR3: TGCGCCAGCAGCATCCGGACAGGAGAGACCCAGTACTTC.

This chain joins TRBV9 and TRBJ1-1, with TRBD1 identical over 8 bases. This CDR3 region has 16 residues. Looked up from germline, CDR1 is SGDLS and CDR2 is YYNGEE. V gave up 3 bases and J gave up 4 bases; unmatched junction bases: 11. Written as DNA, the CDR3 is TGTGCCAGCAGCGGGACAGGGCCAGGAGGCGGCACTGAAGCTTTCTTT. Translation: CASSGTGPGGGTEAFF.

The chain couples TRBV9 to TRBJ2-2, with D unresolved. Trimming stripped 3 bases from V and 2 bases from J, with 8 bases between. CDR3 size: 14 residues. Germline loops: CDR1 SGDLS, CDR2 YYNGEE. CDR3 bases: TGTGCCAGCAGCGAGGCAGCTAACACCGGGGAGCTGTTTTTT. It translates to CASSEAANTGELFF.

The chain joins TRBV29-1 to TRBJ2-7, with 7 bases aligning to TRBD1. In germline, CDR1 is SQVTM, CDR2 ANQGSEA. Losses at the gene ends were 1 base for V and 2 bases for J; bases not matched to a gene: 2. The CDR3 spans 13 residues. CDR3 sequence reads: CSVEGDSTYEQYF. Written as DNA, the CDR3 is TGCAGCGTTGAAGGGGACAGCACCTACGAGCAGTACTTC.

The CDR3 DNA sequence: TGTGCCTCGATCGGGGCGCTCACAGATACGCAGTATTTT. Translating gives CASIGALTDTQYF. The chain recombines TRBV7-9 with TRBJ2-3; perhaps D is TRBD1 or TRBD2 (5 bases each). V was pared by 11 bases and J by 2 bases, with 14 bases between. There are 13 residues in the CDR3. Germline values: CDR1 SEHNR, CDR2 FQNEAQ (reference sequence).

The chain carries TRBV7-8 and TRBJ2-3; possibly TRBD1 or TRBD2 for D (5 bases each). Trimming took off 3 bases at V and 1 base at J, with 8 bases between the two ends. Germline CDR1 and CDR2: SGHVS and FQNEAQ. This CDR3 comprises 14 residues. The DNA of the CDR3 is TGTGCCAGCAGCTTCTTGGGGGGCACAGATACGCAGTATTTT. Protein sequence: CASSFLGGTDTQYF.

The chain couples TRBV27 to TRBJ2-1; unclear D gene. Trimming removed 2 bases from V and 0 bases from J, with 8 bases in between. The CDR3 has 15 residues. Germline loops: CDR1 MNHEY, CDR2 SMNVEV (reference sequence). The CDR3 protein is CASSLTESSYNEQFF. Written as DNA, the CDR3 is TGTGCCAGCAGTTTAACAGAGAGCTCCTACAATGAGCAGTTCTTC.

The chain links TRBV2 to TRBJ2-2; TRBD1 is a possible D gene (6 bases). CDR1 and CDR2 from the germline V gene are SNHLY and FYNNEI. Trimming stripped 6 bases from V and 4 bases from J, with 12 bases between. The CDR3 sequence is 14 residues long. CDR3 in DNA: TGTGCCAGCAGGGCCGGGACAAGCACCGGGGAGCTGTTTTTT. It is translated as CASRAGTSTGELFF.

The V gene is TRBV7-9, the J gene TRBJ1-1; D unclear. Germline CDR1 is SEHNR and CDR2 is FQNEAQ (reference sequence). The CDR3 has 11 amino acids. V lost 5 bases and J 10 bases, leaving 11 bases between the germline ends. The CDR3 loop reads CASSTRHVAFF. CDR3 coding DNA: TGTGCCAGCAGCACCCGACATGTAGCTTTCTTT. The variable domain in full, with the rest retrieved from reference TRBV7-9 and TRBJ1-1, is DTGVSQNPRHKITKRGQNVTFRCDPISEHNRLYWYRQTLGQGPEFLTYFQNEAQLEKSRLLSDRFSAERPKGSFSTLEIQRTEQGDSAMYLCASSTRHVAFFGQGTRLTVV.

The genes are TRBV7-8 and TRBJ2-7; D is unresolved. The V gene's germline CDR1 is SGHVS and CDR2 FQNEAQ. Trimming took 5 bases from V and 3 from J, leaving 11 bases between them. This CDR3 has 13 amino acids. CDR3 DNA sequence: TGTGCCAGCAGCCCGACACTGAGCTACGAGCAGTACTTC. Translated: CASSPTLSYEQYF. The whole variable domain, filled in from reference TRBV7-8 and TRBJ2-7, reads GAGVSQSPRYKVAKRGQDVALRCDPISGHVSLFWYQQALGQGPEFLTYFQNEAQLDKSGLPSDRFFAERPEGSVSTLKIQRTQQEDSAVYLCASSPTLSYEQYFGPGTRLTVT.

The rearrangement links TRBV6-5 to TRBJ1-5; maybe TRBD1 (6 bases). The CDR3 length is 14 residues. In germline, CDR1 is MNHEY, CDR2 SVGAGI. V was pared by 5 bases and J by 0 bases, with 8 bases between. CDR3: CASSVTGSNQPQHF. CDR3 bases: TGTGCCAGCAGTGTGACAGGTAGCAATCAGCCCCAGCATTTT.

This clone was seen just once. The chain has TRBV28 and TRBJ2-5; D is ambiguous. The CDR3 has 16 residues. Germline V lookup: CDR1 MDHEN, CDR2 SYDVKM. Trimming cost V 6 bases and J 5 bases, with 22 bases left between them. The CDR3 spells CASSLLGPRTQETQYF. CDR3 in DNA: TGTGCCAGCAGCTTACTGGGTCCCAGGACCCAGGAGACCCAGTACTTC.

The rearrangement uses TRBV27 and TRBJ2-7; 10 nucleotides line up with TRBD1. The V gene end was trimmed by 3 bases and the J gene end by 3 bases; junction bases not matched to a gene: 5. This CDR3 comprises 15 residues. Germline V gives CDR1 MNHEY, CDR2 SMNVEV (reference sequence). DNA for the CDR3: TGTGCCAGCAGTTTTGGCGGGACAGGGGTCTACGAGCAGTACTTC. The encoded protein is CASSFGGTGVYEQYF.